This T cell receptor beta chain was captured by sequencing in a study of post-analysis software for immune sequencing data. Broader study findings: Normalized Chao1 diversity was significantly lower in multiple sclerosis patients than in controls. With TRBV5-6, TRBV5-1 and TRBV20-1 included, about 5 TRBV segments were more frequent in patients than in controls.

Presence of unique molecular identifiers characterized the TCR beta cDNA libraries. Around 460,000 cDNA molecules came from around 1 to 9.1 million T cells. TCRdb independently ran MiXCR on the PCR reads; one entry per CDR3 protein. The table includes fewer than 900,000 distinct CDR3 sequences, 35% to 55% detected once. This CDR3 is built from 12 residues. Germline assignment: CDR1 SGHRS and CDR2 YFSETQ. V lost 4 bases to trimming and J lost 9 bases; unmatched junction nucleotides: 3. This clonotype showed up just once. Its antigen is as yet unknown. The sample consisted of blood. The TCR originated in a girl aged 5 to 17 with multiple sclerosis. This chain joins TRBV5-1 and TRBJ2-4, with TRBD2 matching over 8 bases. The CDR3: CASSAGGAIQYF. CDR3 nucleotides: TGCGCCAGCAGCGCCGGGGGGGCCATTCAGTACTTC.